Here is one T cell receptor beta chain with its context. The sample comes from a study of blood T cell repertoires in COVID-19. Study at large: Sources were T cells, B-cell-depleted T cells, or PBMCs; the material itself was cDNA or gDNA.

The germline V and J ends were trimmed by 3 bases and 4 bases, with 15 bases remaining between them. There are 15 residues in the CDR3. Germline V gene sequence: CDR1 LNHDA, CDR2 SQIVND (reference sequence). The method was immunoSEQ multiplex PCR; TCRdb's version includes in-frame clones alone and lacks a portion of them. The repertoire has hundreds of thousands of clones, around nine tenths of them found once; the top ten carry 4.1%. Sequencing input: PBMCs or T cells enriched from blood (not recorded which). V is TRBV19 and J is TRBJ1-2; weak D call: TRBD1 (6 bases). The TCR originated in a woman in her twenties or thirties who had recovered from COVID-19. The CDR3 nucleotides read TGTGCCAGTAGTATCCTTCGGGGCAGGGGCTATGGCTACACCTTC. Translating it yields CASSILRGRGYGYTF.